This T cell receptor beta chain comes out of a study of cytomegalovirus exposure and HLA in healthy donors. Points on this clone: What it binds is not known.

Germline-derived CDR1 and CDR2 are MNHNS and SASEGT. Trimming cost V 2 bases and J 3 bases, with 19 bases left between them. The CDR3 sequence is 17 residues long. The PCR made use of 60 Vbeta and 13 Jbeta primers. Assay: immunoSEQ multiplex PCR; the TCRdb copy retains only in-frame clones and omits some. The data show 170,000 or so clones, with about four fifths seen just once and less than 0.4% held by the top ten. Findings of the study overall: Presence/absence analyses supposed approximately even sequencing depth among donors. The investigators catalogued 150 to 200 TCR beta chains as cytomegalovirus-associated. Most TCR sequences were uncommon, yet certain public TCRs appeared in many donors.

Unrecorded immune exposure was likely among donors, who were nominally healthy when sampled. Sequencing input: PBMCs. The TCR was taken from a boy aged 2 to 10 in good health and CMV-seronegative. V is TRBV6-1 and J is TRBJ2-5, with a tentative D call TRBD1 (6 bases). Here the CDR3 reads CASSERFLGAREETQYF. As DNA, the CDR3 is TGTGCCAGCAGTGAAAGGTTCCTGGGGGCAAGGGAAGAGACCCAGTACTTC.